This T cell receptor (beta chain) was captured by sequencing in a study of control samples from healthy donors and cancer patients. The protocol was immunoSEQ multiplex PCR, while the TCRdb copy is restricted to in-frame clones and leaves out a portion. The sample yields about 79,000 clones, under 95% seen once. This sequence originates from a woman between 35 and 50 years old with lung cancer. The sequencing input was PBMCs.

The CDR3 DNA follows: TGCAGTGCCAGTCCCGGGACAGGGTACACTGAAGCTTTCTTT. This codes for CSASPGTGYTEAFF. The chain couples TRBV20-1 to TRBJ1-1, with 9 bases fitting TRBD1. The CDR3 spans 14 residues. The germline V gene encodes CDR1 DFQATT and CDR2 SNEGSKA (reference sequence). The ends lost 6 bases at V and 3 bases at J; junction bases unmatched: 8.